This T cell receptor (beta chain) was found in a study of cytomegalovirus exposure and HLA in healthy donors. Background on the study: In a later analysis, it was reported that the roughly 120 validation repertoires had been produced on the same platform as the 600 to 850 repertoires belonging to the first cohort.

The data were produced by immunoSEQ multiplex PCR, yet TCRdb's version contains in-frame clones alone and is incomplete. The profile covers tens of thousands of clones, with about 92% appearing a single time and roughly 6% taken by the ten largest. The CDR3 runs 14 residues. The V and J genes are TRBV21-1 and TRBJ1-2. TRBV21-1 corresponds to a pseudogene. Sequenced: PBMCs. The clonotype comes from a woman aged 18-29 years in good health and CMV-seronegative. CDR3 DNA: TGTGCCAGCAGCATCCGAGGGAGCGGCTATGGCTACACCTTC. It encodes CASSIRGSGYGYTF.